Below, one T cell receptor (beta chain) is given with its context. Trimming removed 4 bases at V and 4 bases at J, with 16 bases between. Germline V lookup: CDR1 DFQATT, CDR2 SNEGSKA (reference sequence). This CDR3 comprises 14 residues. The source of the sample is a study of T cells in Graves' hyperthyroidism and ophthalmopathy. Template material for amplifying TCR beta CDR3 regions consisted of RNA transcripts. The primer set for the first-round RT-PCR of the TCR CDR3 was HTBI. One entry per CDR3 protein results from TCRdb running MiXCR on the multiplex PCR reads. The repertoire holds fewer than 350,000 distinct CDR3 sequences, with around 15% as singletons.

Specimen: blood. This chain links TRBV20-1 with TRBJ2-5; D is undetermined. This sequence was found in a woman aged 45-65 years with Graves' hyperthyroidism that later progressed to Graves' ophthalmopathy. This CDR3 reads CSATATGSGETQYF. For the CDR3, the DNA is TGCAGTGCTACCGCTACTGGGTCCGGAGAGACCCAGTACTTC.